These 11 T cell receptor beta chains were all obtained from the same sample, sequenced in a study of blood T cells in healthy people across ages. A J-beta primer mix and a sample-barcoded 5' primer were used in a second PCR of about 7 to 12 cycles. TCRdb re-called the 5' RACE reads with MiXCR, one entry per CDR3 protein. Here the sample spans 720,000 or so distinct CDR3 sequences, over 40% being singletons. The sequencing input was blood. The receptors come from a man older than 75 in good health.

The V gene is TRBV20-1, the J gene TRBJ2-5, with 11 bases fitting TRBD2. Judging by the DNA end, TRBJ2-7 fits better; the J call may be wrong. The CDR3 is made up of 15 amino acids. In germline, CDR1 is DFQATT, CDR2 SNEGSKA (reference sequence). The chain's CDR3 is CSARDRSGRVDEQYF. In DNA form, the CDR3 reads TGCAGTGCTAGAGACCGTAGCGGGAGGGTTGACGAGCAGTACTTC.

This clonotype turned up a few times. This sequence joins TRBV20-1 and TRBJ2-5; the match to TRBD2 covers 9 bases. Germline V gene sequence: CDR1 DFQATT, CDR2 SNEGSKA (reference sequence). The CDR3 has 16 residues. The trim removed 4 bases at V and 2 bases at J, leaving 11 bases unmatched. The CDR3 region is CSATHSGRRTQETQYF. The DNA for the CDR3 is TGCAGTGCTACCCATAGCGGGAGAAGGACGCAAGAGACCCAGTACTTC.

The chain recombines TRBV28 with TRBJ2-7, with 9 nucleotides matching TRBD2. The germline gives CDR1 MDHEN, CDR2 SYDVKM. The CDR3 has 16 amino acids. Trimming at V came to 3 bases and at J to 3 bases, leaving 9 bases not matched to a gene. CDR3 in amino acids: CASSLGPGLAGYEQYF. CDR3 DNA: TGTGCCAGCAGTTTGGGACCGGGACTAGCCGGCTACGAGCAGTACTTC.

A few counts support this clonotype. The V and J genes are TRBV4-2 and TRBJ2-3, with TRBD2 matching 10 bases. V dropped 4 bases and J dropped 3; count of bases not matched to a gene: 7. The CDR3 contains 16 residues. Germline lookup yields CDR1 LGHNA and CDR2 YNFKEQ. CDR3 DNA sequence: TGTGCCAGCAGCCTCGAGAGCGGGAGGGCGACAGATACGCAGTATTTT. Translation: CASSLESGRATDTQYF.

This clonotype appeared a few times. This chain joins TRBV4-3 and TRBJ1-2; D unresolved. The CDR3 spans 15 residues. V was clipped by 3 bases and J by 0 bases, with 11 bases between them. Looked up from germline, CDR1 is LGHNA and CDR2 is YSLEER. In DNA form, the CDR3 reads TGCGCCAGCAGCCAGGGCGCAAAAGCTAACTATGGCTACACCTTC. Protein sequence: CASSQGAKANYGYTF.

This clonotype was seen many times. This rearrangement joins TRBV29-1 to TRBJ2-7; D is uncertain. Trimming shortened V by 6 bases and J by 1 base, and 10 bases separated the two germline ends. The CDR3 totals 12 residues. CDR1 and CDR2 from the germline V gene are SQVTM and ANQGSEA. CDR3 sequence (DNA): TGCAGCGTACAAGACGGATCCTACGAGCAGTACTTC. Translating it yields CSVQDGSYEQYF.

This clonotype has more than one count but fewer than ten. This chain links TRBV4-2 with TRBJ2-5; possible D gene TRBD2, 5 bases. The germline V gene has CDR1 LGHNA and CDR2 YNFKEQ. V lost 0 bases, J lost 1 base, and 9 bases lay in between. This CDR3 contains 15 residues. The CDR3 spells CASSQDVGGQETQYF. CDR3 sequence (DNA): TGTGCCAGCAGCCAAGATGTCGGAGGCCAAGAGACCCAGTACTTC.

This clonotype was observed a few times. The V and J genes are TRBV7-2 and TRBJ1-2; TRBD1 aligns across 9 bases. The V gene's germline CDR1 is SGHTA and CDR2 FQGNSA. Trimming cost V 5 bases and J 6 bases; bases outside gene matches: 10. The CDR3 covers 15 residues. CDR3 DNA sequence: TGTGCCAGCAGCCGCGGACAGGGGCCATTAGATGGCTACACCTTC. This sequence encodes CASSRGQGPLDGYTF.

The CDR3 coding sequence is TGTGCCACCAGCAGAGTCCCCTACCGGGGGGAGCTGCACAATGAGCAGTACTTC. Protein: CATSRVPYRGELHNEQYF. This chain uses TRBV15 with TRBJ2-7, with 7 bases lining up with TRBD2. Per germline, CDR1 LNHNV and CDR2 YYDKDF (reference sequence). Germline trimming cut 1 base from V and 7 bases from J; bases unmatched to any gene: 19. The CDR3 extends over 18 amino acids.

CDR3 nucleotides: TGCAGTGCTAGCGCAGGGCCAGGGTACGAGCAGTACTTC. Translation: CSASAGPGYEQYF. This chain joins TRBV20-1 and TRBJ2-5, with TRBD1 as a possible D gene (5 bases). The end of the DNA fits TRBJ2-7 better, so the J call may be wrong. CDR1 DFQATT and CDR2 SNEGSKA come from the germline V gene (reference sequence). The CDR3 length is 13 residues.

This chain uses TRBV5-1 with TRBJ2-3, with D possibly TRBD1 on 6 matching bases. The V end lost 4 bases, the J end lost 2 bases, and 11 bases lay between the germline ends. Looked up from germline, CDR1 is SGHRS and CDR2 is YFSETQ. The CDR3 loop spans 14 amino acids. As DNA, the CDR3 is TGCGCCAGCAGCACGGGGACAATCACAGATACGCAGTATTTT. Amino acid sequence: CASSTGTITDTQYF.